Listed here is a single T cell receptor (beta chain). No antigen is known for it. This entry belongs to a study of T cell repertoires in cytomegalovirus infection. Across the study: Matching HLA type and CMV infection were both indicated by public TCR beta signatures.

One entry per CDR3 protein, called by TCRdb with MiXCR from the reads. The repertoire holds hundreds of thousands of distinct CDR3 sequences, with about a third as singletons. Trimming took 6 bases from V and 8 from J, leaving 19 bases between them. CDR3 length: 15 residues. Germline CDR1 and CDR2: MDHEN and SYDVKM. The chain combines TRBV28 with TRBJ1-4; TRBD1 is a possible D gene (5 bases). The sequence came from a human donor in good health (CMV status not recorded). Some clones in this sample may be carry-over from other donors' samples. The sample was cultured CD8+ T cells from PBMCs, taken from culture after CMV antigen stimulation. CDR3 protein: CASSSRDSREEKLFF. CDR3 coding DNA: TGTGCCAGCAGCTCACGGGACTCCCGAGAAGAAAAACTGTTTTTT.